This T cell receptor (beta chain) appears in the sequencing data of a study of radiotherapy plus CTLA-4 blockade in lung cancer. Libraries were prepared by immunoSEQ multiplex PCR; TCRdb keeps only in-frame clonotypes and omits some of them. The table has tens of thousands of clones, over 75% seen once. Participants had chemo-refractory metastatic non-small-cell lung cancer and were treated with focal radiation plus ipilimumab CTLA-4 blockade. V lost 7 bases and J 5 bases, leaving 11 bases between the germline ends. Per germline, CDR1 DFQATT and CDR2 SNEGSKA (reference sequence). CDR3 length: 11 residues.

The chain links TRBV20-1 to TRBJ1-2; the D gene is possibly TRBD1 (5 bases). This clonotype was obtained from a human donor with non-small cell lung cancer that progressed on radiotherapy plus ipilimumab. Sequenced here: peripheral blood, sampled from a patient treated with radiotherapy plus ipilimumab. As DNA, the CDR3 is TGCAGTGAAAGCGGGGGTTATGGCTACACCTTC. Translation: CSESGGYGYTF.